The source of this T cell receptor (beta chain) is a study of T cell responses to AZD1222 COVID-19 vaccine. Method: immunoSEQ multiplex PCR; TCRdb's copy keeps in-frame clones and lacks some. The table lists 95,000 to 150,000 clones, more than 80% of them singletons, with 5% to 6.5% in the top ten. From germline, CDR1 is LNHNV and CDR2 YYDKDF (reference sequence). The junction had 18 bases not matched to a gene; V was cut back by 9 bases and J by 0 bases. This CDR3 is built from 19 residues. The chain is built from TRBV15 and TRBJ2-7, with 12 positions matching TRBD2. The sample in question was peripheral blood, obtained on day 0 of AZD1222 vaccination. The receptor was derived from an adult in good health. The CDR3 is CATCGTNRTSGKSSYEQYF. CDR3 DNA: TGTGCCACTTGCGGCACGAACAGGACTAGCGGGAAGAGCTCCTACGAGCAGTACTTC.